What follows is one TCR beta chain and its context. Its antigen is as yet unknown. This specimen comes from a study of cytomegalovirus exposure and HLA in healthy donors. PCR primers comprised 60 Vbeta and 13 Jbeta primers. Per the study methods: In a later analysis, roughly 86 million unique TCR beta chains included roughly 11 million shared by two or more donors. The data were produced by immunoSEQ multiplex PCR, yet TCRdb's version contains in-frame clones alone and is incomplete. The DNA gave D and trimming, while V, J and clone size come from that table. The data hold more than 100,000 clones, with roughly four fifths observed a single time. The V end lost 0 bases, the J end lost 4 bases, and 10 bases lay between the germline ends. Germline CDR1 SGHRS, CDR2 YFSETQ. The CDR3 has 15 residues. Findings and limits, study-wide: Earlier analysis looked at TCR beta V segments, and most were productive about 90% or about 30% of the time. Some TCR beta chains (164 of them) were listed as cytomegalovirus-associated.

The chain has TRBV5-1 and TRBJ1-4, with D maybe TRBD1 (5 bases). The receptor comes from a woman in her 50s in good health and CMV-seropositive. The sample was PBMCs. CDR3 residues: CASSLDTGINEKLFF. The CDR3 region has the DNA TGCGCCAGCAGCTTGGATACAGGAATTAATGAAAAACTGTTTTTT. The variable domain in full, completed from reference TRBV5-1 and TRBJ1-4, reads KAGVTQTPRYLIKTRGQQVTLSCSPISGHRSVSWYQQTPGQGLQFLFEYFSETQRNKGNFPGRFSGRQFSNSRSEMNVSTLELGDSALYLCASSLDTGINEKLFFGSGTQLSVL.